This T cell receptor (beta chain) came from a study of cytomegalovirus exposure and HLA in healthy donors. Study overall: There were 88 million or so unique TCRs (from HLA-typed donors) in an early data release. Caucasian-associated ancestry cluster membership applied to around 80% of under 450 genotyped donors.

PCR used 60 Vbeta primers and 13 Jbeta primers. Using immunoSEQ multiplex PCR, the repertoire was profiled, and TCRdb retains in-frame clones only, with some absent. The table records approximately 75,000 clones, roughly 74% of them present only once. Germline V lookup: CDR1 MDHEN, CDR2 SYDVKM. The CDR3 extends over 14 amino acids. V lost 2 bases, J lost 5 bases, and 2 bases stayed unmatched. This clonotype was obtained from a woman aged 55 to 70 in good health and CMV-seropositive. This chain connects TRBV28 to TRBJ2-3; TRBD1 aligns across 9 bases. Sequencing was carried out using PBMCs. The CDR3 bases are TGTGCCAGCAGTTTAGGGACAGGGATAGATACGCAGTATTTT. Amino acids: CASSLGTGIDTQYF. Full variable domain (outside the CDR3, taken from reference TRBV28 and TRBJ2-3): DVKVTQSSRYLVKRTGEKVFLECVQDMDHENMFWYRQDPGLGLRLIYFSYDVKMKEKGDIPEGYSVSREKKERFSLILESASTNQTSMYLCASSLGTGIDTQYFGPGTRLTVL.